This TCR beta chain is from a study of blood T cells in healthy people across ages (dated by TCRdb to about 2015). For the wider study: In model experiments, roughly one uniquely barcoded TCR beta cDNA molecule per two T cells was captured by template switching. Donors of different ages were randomly distributed across sequencing lanes to avoid experimental bias. Two additional independent replicas of 1 million unique cDNA reads from the same blood draw were analyzed for two donors (one aged 18 to 30 and one aged 80 or older). The study measured age-related changes in TCR beta repertoire diversity using deep sequencing normalized with unique cDNA molecular identifiers. The donors were divided into four age groups: young (average around 15 years), middle-aged (about 39), aged (approximately 59) and long-lived (more than 75).

The roughly 39 donors, aged 6 to 90 years, were systemically healthy Caucasian individuals from Russia. About 9.6 milliliters of peripheral blood were collected from each donor into EDTA-treated Vacutainer tubes. Ficoll-Paque density-gradient centrifugation was used to isolate PBMCs, with at least 7 million per sample. Total RNA was extracted from PBMCs with Trizol reagent, with at least 5 micrograms obtained per sample. For every donor, flow cytometry on a PBMC aliquot measured the percentage of naive CD45RAhigh/CD27high T cells. Points the paper makes about the study in general: Observed TCR beta diversity per million T cells fell roughly linearly with age, and a significant reduction was already apparent by age around 44. Observed TCR beta diversity correlated strongly with the percentage of naive T cells measured by flow cytometry. Total diversity estimates from one million sequenced T cells were considered lower bounds and underestimates. Conclusive comparison of naive and antigen-experienced compartments was prevented by the profiling of bulk unsorted PBMCs. Because the CMV infection status of the donors was unknown, age-related changes in expanded clonotypes may potentially have been confounded. Compared with the aged group, the long-lived group had more naive CD4+ T cells, fewer expanded clones and increased TCR diversity, a pattern suggesting age selection.

This clonotype has more than one count but fewer than ten. Its antigen has not been determined. No base-level quality is on record; no much larger clone is a single base apart. Receptors were amplified or captured by 5' RACE. The sequencer was an Illumina HiSeq 2500. A second PCR of roughly 6 to 11 cycles was run with a J-beta primer mix and a sample-barcoded 5' primer. A unique molecular identifier was introduced onto each TCR beta cDNA molecule by a template-switch 5' adaptor carrying 12 random nucleotides. Each sample yielded at least 2.5 million CDR3-containing paired-end reads. First-strand cDNA was synthesized from all RNA with the Mint cDNA synthesis kit, primed by a TRBC-specific oligonucleotide. After uracil-DNA glycosylase treatment, a first 18-cycle PCR used universal primers M1SS and BC2_uni_R on all cDNA. Per the authors' processing: For normalization, 1 million high-quality reads, each with a distinct molecular identifier, were randomly selected from each sample. Reads with shared molecular identifiers were discarded instead of being binned into consensus sequences. MiTCR, set to a Q25 quality threshold and the strictest error-elimination algorithm, was used for CDR3 identification, clonotype clustering and error correction. A nonparametric unseen species model with Euler transformation was used to estimate lower-bound total TCR beta diversity. The raw public data were reprocessed by TCRdb itself: fastp quality trimming at Q25, MiXCR clonotype calling, in-frame beta chains only. Rows with one shared CDR3 protein collapse into an entry with the most common genes and DNA. The V and J calls here are based on TCRdb, not the publication. In all, the sample holds about 720,000 distinct CDR3 sequences, and around a fifth of those were seen once. Jointly, the top ten make up around a fifth of the sample.

From cysteine to phenylalanine, the CDR3 is 20 amino acids long. The only DNA kept is the CDR3, 60 bases in frame from the first base. This TCR was sampled from a man between 70 and 80 years old in good health. Input material: blood. This sequence uses TRBV21-1 and TRBJ2-5; the table's D call TRBD2 went unverified against the DNA. TRBV21-1 is annotated as a pseudogene. The sequence in DNA is TGTGCCAGCAGCAAAGCGGATGGGGAGGGCTTCGAGACTCGCATAGAGACCCAGTACTTC. Translation gives CASSKADGEGFETRIETQYF.